A single sample gave rise to the 6 T cell receptor beta chains below, sequenced in a study of Graves' ophthalmopathy and Graves' hyperthyroidism. The study amplified TCR beta CDR3 regions using RNA transcripts. Second-round multiplex PCR followed a first-round RT-PCR using HTBI primers. A single record per CDR3 protein comes from TCRdb applying MiXCR to the multiplex PCR reads. Found here are about 480,000 distinct CDR3 sequences, approximately 15% of them singletons; the top ten hold roughly 9.8%. The sequenced sample was blood. The receptor set was obtained from a woman aged 25 to 45 with Graves' ophthalmopathy.

This clonotype has a count of ten or more. This chain joins TRBV11-2 and TRBJ2-7, with 11 bases that match TRBD1. The CDR3 totals 16 residues. V lost 5 bases and J lost 2; bases outside the gene matches: 8. The V gene's germline CDR1 is SGHAT and CDR2 FQNNGV. Here the CDR3 reads CASSGWDRGKTYEQYF. CDR3 DNA sequence: TGTGCCAGCAGCGGATGGGACAGGGGGAAAACCTACGAGCAGTACTTC.

This clonotype was observed many times. This chain links TRBV10-2 with TRBJ1-3, with D unresolved. The CDR3 consists of 15 residues. Deletions cut 5 bases from V and 3 bases from J, with 14 bases between. Germline CDR1 is WSHSY and CDR2 is SAAADI. CDR3 residues: CASSITHSVGNTIYF. DNA of the CDR3: TGCGCCAGCAGTATCACACACTCCGTTGGAAACACCATATATTTT.

This clonotype was picked up many times. V usage is TRBV4-2 and J usage is TRBJ2-5; D uncertain. V lost 0 bases and J lost 1, with 9 bases in between. Germline CDR1 LGHNA, CDR2 YNFKEQ. This CDR3 comprises 15 residues. CDR3 region: CASSQDRLPQETQYF. In DNA, the CDR3 is TGTGCCAGCAGCCAAGATAGGCTACCCCAAGAGACCCAGTACTTC.

This clonotype was recorded at least ten times. V is TRBV10-3 and J is TRBJ2-7, with D possibly TRBD1 on 6 matching bases. V lost 0 bases and J 7 bases, leaving 10 bases between the germline ends. Germline CDR1 is ENHRY and CDR2 is SYGVKD. The length of the CDR3 is 13 residues. The CDR3 DNA is TGTGCCATCAGTGAGTCGGGGGCGCAAGAGCAGTACTTC. It encodes CAISESGAQEQYF.

This clonotype was seen at least ten times. The rearrangement links TRBV6-1 to TRBJ1-5; D ambiguous. The CDR3 extends over 13 amino acids. V lost 6 bases to trimming and J lost 4 bases, with 10 bases between them. Germline V gene sequence: CDR1 MNHNS, CDR2 SASEGT. The CDR3 loop is CASSRSRNQPQHF. The CDR3 DNA sequence: TGTGCCAGCAGCCGATCAAGAAATCAGCCCCAGCATTTT.

In the case of this clonotype: This may stem from a read error, because a much larger clone lies one nucleotide away. J is TRBJ1-1 and V is TRBV19; TRBD1 might be the D (5 bases). Trimming stripped 4 bases from V and 3 bases from J, with 12 bases between. The CDR3 totals 14 residues. Germline V gives CDR1 LNHDA, CDR2 SQIVND (reference sequence). The CDR3 here is CASSTFTGDTEAFF. The CDR3 DNA reads TGTGCCAGTAGTACCTTCACGGGGGACACTGAAGCTTTCTTT.